Each of the 24 T cell receptor beta chains below was sequenced from the same sample in a study of blood T cell repertoires in COVID-19. Clones were sequenced by immunoSEQ multiplex PCR, and TCRdb holds only the in-frame ones, with some missing. The sample holds about 220,000 clones, just over 85% seen once. Sequencing used PBMCs or T cells enriched from blood (not recorded which). These receptor sequences come from a woman between 40 and 55 years old with acute COVID-19.

This rearrangement joins TRBV7-3 to TRBJ1-1; TRBD1 matches 10 bases. CDR1 SGHTA and CDR2 FQGTGA come from the germline V gene. The junction had 2 bases not matched to a gene; V was cut back by 4 bases and J by 0 bases. The CDR3 is 15 amino acids. The CDR3 loop is CASSSGQGMNTEAFF. The CDR3 DNA reads as TGTGCCAGCAGCTCGGGACAGGGGATGAACACTGAAGCTTTCTTT. Complete variable domain (other parts from reference TRBV7-3 and TRBJ1-1): GAGVSQTPSNKVTEKGKYVELRCDPISGHTALYWYRQSLGQGPEFLIYFQGTGAADDSGLPNDRFFAVRPEGSVSTLKIQRTERGDSAVYLCASSSGQGMNTEAFFGQGTRLTVV.

The rearrangement links TRBV9 to TRBJ1-2; maybe TRBD1 (5 bases). Per the germline V gene, CDR1 is SGDLS and CDR2 is YYNGEE. The CDR3 has 14 residues. Trimming shortened V by 4 bases and J by 0 bases, and 10 bases separated the two germline ends. The CDR3 nucleotides read TGTGCCAGCAGCCCCCGGACAACTAACTATGGCTACACCTTC. As protein: CASSPRTTNYGYTF.

The chain employs TRBV5-6 and TRBJ2-1; tentative D call: TRBD2 (5 bases). This CDR3 is 14 amino acids long. Per the germline V gene, CDR1 is SGHDT and CDR2 is YYEEEE. V lost 2 bases to trimming and J lost 6 bases, with 12 bases between them. The CDR3 DNA is TGTGCCAGCAGCTTTAGATCTCGGGGCAATGAGCAGTTCTTC. Its translation: CASSFRSRGNEQFF. The full variable domain, with the rest looked up from reference TRBV5-6 and TRBJ2-1, is DAGVTQSPTHLIKTRGQQVTLRCSPKSGHDTVSWYQQALGQGPQFIFQYYEEEERQRGNFPDRFSGHQFPNYSSELNVNALLLGDSALYLCASSFRSRGNEQFFGPGTRLTVL.

The rearrangement joins TRBV19 to TRBJ1-2, with D perhaps matching TRBD1 (5 bases). Between the trimmed V and J ends, which lost 8 bases and 3 bases, there was a span of 16 bases. CDR1 is LNHDA, CDR2 SQIVND, per germline (reference sequence). This CDR3 region has 14 residues. The CDR3 is CASRSGGNDYGYTF. The CDR3 DNA reads TGTGCCAGTCGATCGGGGGGGAACGACTATGGCTACACCTTC.

The chain combines TRBV7-9 with TRBJ2-1; D is ambiguous. Germline CDR1 SEHNR, CDR2 FQNEAQ (reference sequence). The CDR3 totals 14 residues. V lost 0 bases, J lost 5 bases, and 8 bases lay in between. CDR3 in DNA: TGTGCCAGCAGCTTAGCGAACGGAGACAATGAGCAGTTCTTC. It specifies CASSLANGDNEQFF.

J is TRBJ1-2 and V is TRBV19; D may be TRBD1 (5 bases). This CDR3 spans 15 amino acids. The germline V gene encodes CDR1 LNHDA and CDR2 SQIVND (reference sequence). V was shortened by 1 base and J by 1 base, with 10 bases between the two germline ends. The CDR3 loop is CASSIVQGGNYGYTF. The CDR3 region has the DNA TGTGCCAGTAGTATAGTCCAGGGTGGTAACTATGGCTACACCTTC. The variable domain in full, completed from reference TRBV19 and TRBJ1-2, reads DGGITQSPKYLFRKEGQNVTLSCEQNLNHDAMYWYRQDPGQGLRLIYYSQIVNDFQKGDIAEGYSVSREKKESFPLTVTSAQKNPTAFYLCASSIVQGGNYGYTFGSGTRLTVV.

The chain carries TRBV4-3 and TRBJ1-3; 8 nucleotides match TRBD1. Germline CDR1 and CDR2: LGHNA and YSLEER. This CDR3 has 17 residues. V was pared by 2 bases and J by 3 bases, with 9 bases of the junction left unmatched. CDR3 in amino acids: CASSQYPDRALGNTIYF. In nucleotides, the CDR3 is TGCGCCAGCAGCCAATACCCGGACAGGGCTCTTGGAAACACCATATATTTT.

The genes are TRBV6-1 and TRBJ1-2; tentatively, D is TRBD1 (6 bases). CDR1 and CDR2 (germline): MNHNS, SASEGT. Trimming removed 3 bases from V and 4 bases from J, with 24 bases in between. This CDR3 is 18 amino acids long. As DNA, the CDR3 is TGTGCCAGCAGTGAGAGACACCGGGACACATCTTGGACCTATGGCTACACCTTC. Its protein product is CASSERHRDTSWTYGYTF.

The chain carries TRBV10-3 and TRBJ2-5; perhaps TRBD1 as D (5 bases). This CDR3 is 12 amino acids long. Deletions cut 5 bases from V and 3 bases from J, with 7 bases between. CDR1 ENHRY and CDR2 SYGVKD come from the germline V gene. CDR3 in DNA: TGTGCCATCAGTCAGGGCGAAGAGACCCAGTACTTC. Residues: CAISQGEETQYF.

This sequence joins TRBV5-1 and TRBJ1-1, with a weak D call TRBD1 (6 bases). V was pared by 4 bases and J by 5 bases, with 15 bases between. Germline V gene lookup returns CDR1 SGHRS and CDR2 YFSETQ. The CDR3 is made up of 14 amino acids. The CDR3 nucleotides are TGCGCCAGCAGCGCAGCGGGGGCGACAACTGAAGCTTTCTTT. Translated, it gives CASSAAGATTEAFF.

The chain is built from TRBV5-1 and TRBJ1-2, with D possibly matching TRBD1 (6 bases). CDR1 and CDR2 from the germline V gene are SGHRS and YFSETQ. The V end lost 4 bases, the J end lost 7 bases, and 23 bases lay between the germline ends. This CDR3 region has 16 residues. CDR3 DNA: TGCGCCAGCAGCCTGAACACAGGGTCCGGGGATGGTGGCTACACCTTC. Translating gives CASSLNTGSGDGGYTF.

The J gene is TRBJ1-3, the V gene TRBV5-6; 8 nucleotides line up with TRBD1. CDR1 is SGHDT, CDR2 YYEEEE, per germline. Trimming took 2 bases from V and 4 from J; bases not matched to a gene: 14. The length of the CDR3 is 18 residues. The CDR3 here is CASSFLTGQGLRGNTIYF. Here the CDR3 DNA reads TGTGCCAGCAGCTTTCTCACTGGACAGGGCCTTAGAGGAAACACCATATATTTT.

The rearrangement uses TRBV28 and TRBJ1-5; the D gene is possibly TRBD1 (5 bases). Trimming cost V 5 bases and J 2 bases, with 13 bases left between them. This CDR3 comprises 15 residues. The germline CDR1 and CDR2 sequences are MDHEN and SYDVKM. CDR3 amino acids: CASSNGGTRNQPQHF. DNA for the CDR3: TGTGCCAGCAGTAATGGGGGGACTCGCAATCAGCCCCAGCATTTT.

The rearrangement uses TRBV19 and TRBJ2-3, with D uncertain. The length of the CDR3 is 14 residues. V gave up 1 base and J gave up 1 base, with 6 bases separating them. CDR1 is LNHDA, CDR2 SQIVND, per germline (reference sequence). CDR3 residues: CASSIAGRTDTQYF. In DNA form, the CDR3 reads TGTGCCAGTAGTATAGCTGGGCGCACAGATACGCAGTATTTT.

This clone was found a few times. The rearrangement uses TRBV6-5 and TRBJ1-2; the match to TRBD1 covers 8 bases. V lost 7 bases, J lost 3 bases, and 4 bases stayed unmatched. The CDR3 spans 13 residues. Germline values: CDR1 MNHEY, CDR2 SVGAGI. CDR3 protein: CASKDRVDYGYTF. The CDR3 bases are TGTGCCAGCAAGGACAGGGTGGACTATGGCTACACCTTC.

The chain recombines TRBV5-8 with TRBJ2-5; D possibly corresponds to TRBD2 (6 bases). Trimming took off 1 base at V and 3 bases at J, with 16 bases between the two ends. CDR1 and CDR2 (germline): SGHTS, YDEGEE. The CDR3 runs to 16 residues. The CDR3 DNA reads TGTGCCAGCAGCTTGTATTCCCGGGACTGGGAAGAGACCCAGTACTTC. It specifies CASSLYSRDWEETQYF. Combining the CDR3 with reference TRBV5-8 and TRBJ2-5 gives the whole variable domain EAGVTQSPTHLIKTRGQQATLRCSPISGHTSVYWYQQALGLGLQFLLWYDEGEERNRGNFPPRFSGRQFPNYSSELNVNALELEDSALYLCASSLYSRDWEETQYFGPGTRLLVL.

The chain couples TRBV6-5 to TRBJ1-3; TRBD1 matches 7 bases. The V gene end was trimmed by 2 bases and the J gene end by 4 bases; junction bases not matched to a gene: 8. The CDR3 covers 16 residues. Per germline, CDR1 MNHEY and CDR2 SVGAGI. CDR3 in amino acids: CASSYRDRVEGNTIYF. CDR3 coding DNA: TGTGCCAGCAGTTACCGAGACAGGGTAGAGGGAAACACCATATATTTT.

The chain has TRBV25-1 and TRBJ2-7, with a tentative D call TRBD1 (5 bases). The CDR3 extends over 13 amino acids. Germline V gene lookup returns CDR1 MGHDK and CDR2 SYGVNS. Trimming removed 6 bases from V and 4 bases from J, with 13 bases in between. CDR3 sequence (DNA): TGTGCCAGCAGATGGCACCAGGGATACGAGCAGTACGTC. As protein: CASRWHQGYEQYV.

This chain joins TRBV7-6 and TRBJ2-5; TRBD2 matches 7 bases. CDR3 length: 16 amino acids. V lost 0 bases, J lost 2 bases, and 6 bases stayed unmatched. Per the germline V gene, CDR1 is SGHVS and CDR2 is FNYEAQ. The CDR3 nucleotides read TGTGCCAGCAGCTTAGCTAGGACTAGGAATCAAGAGACCCAGTACTTC. Its protein product is CASSLARTRNQETQYF. Using reference TRBV7-6 and TRBJ2-5 for the parts outside the CDR3, the full variable domain is GAGVSQSPRYKVTKRGQDVALRCDPISGHVSLYWYRQALGQGPEFLTYFNYEAQQDKSGLPNDRFSAERPEGSISTLTIQRTEQRDSAMYRCASSLARTRNQETQYFGPGTRLLVL.

The chain employs TRBV11-3 and TRBJ2-1, with 12 positions matching TRBD2. Germline CDR1 reads SGHNT; CDR2 reads YENEEA. CDR3 length: 15 residues. V shed 5 bases and J 5 bases; nucleotides not matched to a gene: 4. The DNA of the CDR3 is TGTGCCAGCAGCCCGACTAGCGGGGGCAACAATGAGCAGTTCTTC. Protein: CASSPTSGGNNEQFF.

The chain is built from TRBV7-9 and TRBJ1-3; TRBD1 matches 7 bases. After removal of 6 bases from V and 4 bases from J, the junction contained 3 bases not matched to a gene. Germline CDR1 SEHNR, CDR2 FQNEAQ (reference sequence). The CDR3 is 13 amino acids. CDR3 nucleotides: TGTGCCAGCAGAACAGGGGAAGGAAACACCATATATTTT. Translating it yields CASRTGEGNTIYF.

This clone was detected once. The chain is built from TRBV29-1 and TRBJ1-4; D is ambiguous. CDR3 length: 13 residues. In germline, CDR1 is SQVTM, CDR2 ANQGSEA. V lost 3 bases, J lost 1 base, and 6 bases lay in between. The CDR3: CSVEAGTNEKLFF. The CDR3 nucleotides read TGCAGCGTTGAGGCGGGAACTAATGAAAAACTGTTTTTT.

The chain carries TRBV2 and TRBJ1-2; the D is unclear. The CDR3 has 12 residues. The V gene's germline CDR1 is SNHLY and CDR2 FYNNEI. V gave up 2 bases and J gave up 8 bases, with 9 bases separating them. This chain's CDR3 is CASSERPEGYTF. CDR3 DNA sequence: TGTGCCAGCAGTGAACGGCCGGAGGGCTACACCTTC.

With respect to this clone: The sample carries other DNA sequences with the same CDR3. The chain uses TRBV7-3 and TRBJ2-1, with 9 positions matching TRBD2. Germline V gives CDR1 SGHTA, CDR2 FQGTGA. Germline trimming cut 2 bases from V and 2 bases from J; bases unmatched to any gene: 1. The CDR3 is 15 residues long. The CDR3 DNA reads as TGTGCCAGCAGCTTACTAGCGGGGCCCTACAATGAGCAGTTCTTC. It specifies CASSLLAGPYNEQFF.